This entry lists 11 T cell receptor beta chains sequenced from one sample in a study of control samples from healthy donors and cancer patients. This table comes from immunoSEQ multiplex PCR, and its TCRdb copy is limited to in-frame clones, with some not included. The sample table includes around 190,000 clones. Sequencing was carried out using blood. The receptors shown here come from a woman in her twenties or thirties in good health.

The chain is built from TRBV19 and TRBJ1-4, with D possibly TRBD1 on 5 matching bases. CDR1 and CDR2 (germline): LNHDA, SQIVND (reference sequence). The CDR3 extends over 17 amino acids. The ends were cut back, 6 bases at V and 4 bases at J, with 21 bases in the middle. DNA of the CDR3: TGTGCCAGTAGGCGCTTGTTTCGACAGAGCCTTAATGAAAAACTGTTTTTT. It yields the protein CASRRLFRQSLNEKLFF.

V is TRBV5-6 and J is TRBJ2-5, with D tentatively TRBD1 (7 bases). Germline values: CDR1 SGHDT, CDR2 YYEEEE. Trimming removed 2 bases from V and 2 bases from J, with 16 bases in between. The CDR3 is made up of 16 amino acids. CDR3 DNA: TGTGCCAGCAGCTTTTATGGCGGGACAGCACAAGAGACCCAGTACTTC. This translates into CASSFYGGTAQETQYF.

The rearrangement joins TRBV28 to TRBJ1-5; D call uncertain. Trimming pared 5 bases from V and 4 bases from J, leaving 6 bases between. There are 12 residues in the CDR3. Germline V gives CDR1 MDHEN, CDR2 SYDVKM. In nucleotides, the CDR3 is TGTGCCAGCAGTGAAGTGAATCAGCCCCAGCATTTT. This encodes CASSEVNQPQHF.

This rearrangement joins TRBV7-2 to TRBJ2-7, with TRBD1 as a possible D gene (5 bases). Germline values: CDR1 SGHTA, CDR2 FQGNSA. There are 18 residues in the CDR3. Trimming took 4 bases from V and 3 from J, leaving 25 bases between them. The CDR3 region has the DNA TGTGCCAGCAGCTCCCCCGACTCCTCTAATCTGGGGCTCTACGAGCAGTACTTC. Translating gives CASSSPDSSNLGLYEQYF. Full variable domain (rest looked up from reference TRBV7-2 and TRBJ2-7): GAGVSQSPSNKVTEKGKDVELRCDPISGHTALYWYRQSLGQGLEFLIYFQGNSAPDKSGLPSDRFSAERTGGSVSTLTIQRTQQEDSAVYLCASSSPDSSNLGLYEQYFGPGTRLTVT.

The V call is TRBV18, the J call TRBJ1-2, with D unresolved. Deletions cut 3 bases from V and 1 base from J, with 9 bases between. There are 14 residues in the CDR3. The germline V gene has CDR1 KGHSH and CDR2 LQKENI. Written as DNA, the CDR3 is TGTGCCAGCTCACCCATCCCCAGTAACTATGGCTACACCTTC. Its protein is CASSPIPSNYGYTF.

The chain employs TRBV21-1 and TRBJ1-5. TRBV21-1 is given as a pseudogene. This CDR3 is 10 amino acids long. In DNA, the CDR3 is TGTGCCAGCAGCATGCAGCCCCAGCATTTT. This codes for CASSMQPQHF.

As DNA, the CDR3 is TGTGCCAGCAGGTTCGAGGGGGCGCATCGGCCCCAGCATTTT. It yields the protein CASRFEGAHRPQHF. V and J are TRBV28 and TRBJ1-5; TRBD1 aligns across 7 bases. The V segment lost 6 bases and the J segment 9 bases; nucleotides outside the gene matches: 11. Germline lookup yields CDR1 MDHEN and CDR2 SYDVKM. This CDR3 has 14 residues.

This chain uses TRBV3-1 (or the pseudogene TRBV3-2) with TRBJ1-5; tentative D call: TRBD1 (5 bases). V shed 5 bases and J shed 0 bases, with 17 bases lying between them. Germline CDR1 reads LGHDT; CDR2 reads YNNKEL (reference sequence). The CDR3 spans 17 residues. The CDR3 nucleotides read TGTGCCAGCAGCAGAGGGGAAGGCGCCTATAGCAATCAGCCCCAGCATTTT. Its translation: CASSRGEGAYSNQPQHF.

The chain combines TRBV6-6 with TRBJ1-1, with D perhaps TRBD1 (5 bases). The CDR3 consists of 14 residues. Germline V CDR1 and CDR2: MNHNY, SVGAGI (reference sequence). V lost 6 bases to trimming and J lost 0 bases, with 11 bases between them. The CDR3 loop is CASSRKGVNTEAFF. CDR3 in DNA: TGTGCCAGCAGCCGAAAAGGGGTGAACACTGAAGCTTTCTTT.

The chain is built from TRBV3-1 (or the pseudogene TRBV3-2) and TRBJ2-5, with TRBD2 matching 7 bases. The CDR3 runs 15 residues. Germline V gene data show CDR1 as LGHDT and CDR2 as YNNKEL (reference sequence). The ends lost 0 bases at V and 2 bases at J; junction bases unmatched: 3. The CDR3 sequence: CASSQDLADQETQYF. In DNA, the CDR3 is TGTGCCAGCAGCCAAGATCTAGCGGATCAAGAGACCCAGTACTTC.

This chain uses TRBV3-1 (or the pseudogene TRBV3-2) with TRBJ2-7; D gene unclear. Germline assignment: CDR1 LGHDT and CDR2 YNNKEL (reference sequence). Trimming pared 3 bases from V and 3 bases from J, leaving 12 bases between. The CDR3 extends over 14 amino acids. This CDR3 is CASSHALTVYEQYF. The CDR3 nucleotides read TGTGCCAGCAGCCACGCCTTGACTGTCTACGAGCAGTACTTC.